This TCR beta chain was captured by sequencing in a study of shared clonotypes between healthy human individuals. The authors ran the assay at deep level. Authors' analysis steps: Filtering differed, since immunoSEQ gave only junction sequences and no quality scores. The protocol was immunoSEQ multiplex PCR, while the TCRdb copy is restricted to in-frame clones and leaves out a portion. V and J calls and clone size are given by that table; D and trimming were obtained from the DNA. Altogether about 1,500,000 clones are present, 95% to 97% being singletons, with the ten largest covering about 1%. General study findings and limits: The study generally estimated greater richness for naive than memory subsets.

The CDR3 extends over 15 amino acids. Germline V gives CDR1 SEHNR, CDR2 FQNEAQ (reference sequence). Trimming pared 2 bases from V and 6 bases from J, leaving 14 bases between. This clone occurred once. Its target is not known. The V call is TRBV7-9, the J call TRBJ2-1, with D perhaps TRBD2 (5 bases). Sequencing used naive CD4+ T cells sorted from blood. Noted subset: CD45RA+ positively selected. The sequence was collected from a man aged 30-40 years in good health. The CDR3 loop reads CASSLRASQLNEQFF. The CDR3 DNA follows: TGTGCCAGCAGCTTACGGGCTAGCCAACTCAATGAGCAGTTCTTC.